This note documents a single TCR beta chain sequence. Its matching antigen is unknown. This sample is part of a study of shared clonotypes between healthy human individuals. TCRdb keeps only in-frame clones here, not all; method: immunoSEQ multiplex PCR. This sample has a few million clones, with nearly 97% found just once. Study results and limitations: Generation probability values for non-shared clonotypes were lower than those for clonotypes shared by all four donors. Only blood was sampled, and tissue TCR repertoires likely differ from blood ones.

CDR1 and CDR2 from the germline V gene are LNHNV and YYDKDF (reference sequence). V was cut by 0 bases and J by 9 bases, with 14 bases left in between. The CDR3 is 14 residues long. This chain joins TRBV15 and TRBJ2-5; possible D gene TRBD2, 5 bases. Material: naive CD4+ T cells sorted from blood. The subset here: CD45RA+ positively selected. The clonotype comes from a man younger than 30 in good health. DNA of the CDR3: TGTGCCACCAGCAGAGATCGAGTACCCGGGGCCCAGTACTTC. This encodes CATSRDRVPGAQYF.